The rows below give T cell receptor beta chains drawn from one sample of a study of T cell repertoires in breast cancer. TCRdb ran MiXCR on the emulsion pairing reads and lists one entry per CDR3 protein. The table has tens of thousands of distinct CDR3 sequences, roughly 42% seen once; the top ten hold roughly 60%. Sample: CD8+ T cells. These receptors were obtained from a pool of human donors with breast cancer or a healthy control (not recorded which). Each CDR3 is given with its conserved first and last residue. Each record gives: J gene, V gene, CDR3 protein.

>TRBJ2-3|TRBV2
CARSGTSGHTDTQYF
>TRBJ1-2|TRBV7-2
CASSRRENYGYTF
>TRBJ2-2|TRBV20-1
CSAPNQGSNTGELFF
>TRBJ1-2|TRBV3-1
CASSDNYGYTF
>TRBJ2-3|TRBV20-1
CSAEFPSGTDTQYF
>TRBJ2-3|TRBV6-2/TRBV6-3
CASSYFAETTDTQYF
>TRBJ1-2|TRBV20-1
CSARGGDHYGYTF
>TRBJ1-1|TRBV27
CASSSLIDRANTEAFF
>TRBJ1-1|TRBV20-1
CSARGKYEAFF
>TRBJ1-1|TRBV6-5
CASSYSLEAFF
>TRBJ1-3|TRBV4-1
CASSQDQGADLTDTIYF
>TRBJ2-1|TRBV5-4
CASSSDHNEQFF
>TRBJ1-1|TRBV20-1
CSAREGGLNTEAFF
>TRBJ2-3|TRBV24-1
CATSSGAPDTQYF
>TRBJ1-1|TRBV5-1
CASSPGGVSPEAFF
>TRBJ1-3|TRBV4-1
CASSQEVVSGNTIYF
>TRBJ2-3|TRBV3-1
CASSQVGGGDSTDTQYF
>TRBJ1-1|TRBV7-9
CASSLQNTEAFF
>TRBJ1-2|TRBV14
CASSQVGRDGYTF
>TRBJ2-3|TRBV4-1
CASSPQADTQYF
>TRBJ2-1|TRBV25-1
CASRTRTSGSVSEQFF
>TRBJ2-7|TRBV20-1
CSASIPGQDEQYF
>TRBJ2-1|TRBV11-3
CASSDVRGGYNEQFF
>TRBJ2-7|TRBV6-2/TRBV6-3
CASSYDVSYEQYF
>TRBJ2-7|TRBV20-1
CSARELQEGEQYF
>TRBJ1-5|TRBV4-2
CASSLTPNQPQHF
>TRBJ1-6|TRBV2
CASADQGGNSPLHF
>TRBJ1-5|TRBV3-1
CASSRSGTGRNQPQHF
>TRBJ2-2|TRBV6-1
CASIPAGVPTGELFF
>TRBJ2-7|TRBV6-9
CASSYSNPLDEQYF
>TRBJ1-1|TRBV27
CASSPRWGLNTEAFF
>TRBJ1-2|TRBV4-2
CASSQVISGQGYGYTF
>TRBJ2-1|TRBV6-6
CASSYSIGRGGGEFF
>TRBJ2-3|TRBV12-3/TRBV12-4
CASSLQGGLLLSTDTQYF
>TRBJ1-1|TRBV6-8
CASSYGPNSEAFF
>TRBJ2-3|TRBV11-3
CASSPVDTDTQYF
>TRBJ2-7|TRBV20-1
CSASGESYEQYF
>TRBJ1-2|TRBV7-9
CASSLTGVNYGYTF
>TRBJ1-5|TRBV6-1
CAGSARGSSNRPQHF
>TRBJ2-5|TRBV7-2
CASSTSVRETQYF
>TRBJ2-1|TRBV7-2
CASSLRVKGGNSDEQFF
>TRBJ1-2|TRBV5-6
CASSLGRDGYTF
>TRBJ1-1|TRBV20-1
CSAPEGRAMNTEAFF
>TRBJ1-1|TRBV19
CASSDPRVNTEAFF
>TRBJ2-7|TRBV3-1
CASGGREVYEQYF
>TRBJ2-4|TRBV4-2
CASSQDNPASGWLAKNIQHF
>TRBJ2-3|TRBV7-3
CASSPHGPTDTQYF
>TRBJ2-2|TRBV20-1
CSARGTGVTGELFF
>TRBJ2-1|TRBV6-5
CASSTGTRRGIGEQFF
>TRBJ2-7|TRBV5-1
CASSPPTGTAYEQYF
>TRBJ2-1|TRBV2
CASGTVGGTSSNEQFF